In its sample, the clone carrying this TCR beta chain was seen a few times. What it binds is unknown. The sample comes from a study of T-cell memory formation after mild COVID-19. Whole-study findings and limits: Most CD4+ clones that shrank were in CM and EM, while CD8+ ones turned up in EMRA. SARS-CoV-2 specificity was not confirmed for second-wave clones peaking on day 37.

This CDR3 comprises 14 residues. Germline CDR1 reads MNHEY; CDR2 reads SVGAGI. Trimming stripped 2 bases from V and 1 base from J, with 7 bases between. A 5'RACE reaction primed in the constant segment made cDNA libraries of TCR alpha and TCR beta, and these carried sample barcodes and UMIs. TCRdb analysed the 5' RACE reads with MiXCR anew, one entry per CDR3 protein. The table records roughly 170,000 distinct CDR3 sequences, about 20% of them present only once. The sequencing input was PBMCs or a T cell subset sorted from them (not recorded which). The receptor's source is an adult woman who had mild COVID-19 (a few samples of this study predate the infection). Cell type and time point are not known. The chain recombines TRBV6-5 with TRBJ2-3; D gene unclear. The CDR3 region has the DNA TGTGCCAGCAGTTACCAGGCGGGCACAGATACGCAGTATTTT. Its translation is CASSYQAGTDTQYF.